A selection of T cell receptor beta chains follows, all from one sample in a study of regulatory T cells in long-lasting Graves disease. TCRdb recomputed calls from the multiplex PCR reads with MiXCR, one row per CDR3 protein. Among 400,000 to 500,000 distinct CDR3 sequences listed, approximately 21% were seen once. Material: peripheral blood mononuclear cells (PBMCs), obtained when the disease was refractory, from a patient treated with antithyroid drugs. The receptor source for this set is a female donor with Graves disease. The CDR3 runs from the conserved cysteine through the conserved F or W. A D gene is named only where the DNA matches it firmly. Clone size is stated in some rows and not others, as once, few, many or a class when expanded.

j_gene | v_gene | abundance | d_gene | CDR3aa | CDR3nt
TRBJ2-7 | TRBV28 | many | TRBD1 | CASSSLTGWTGPYEQYF | TGTGCCAGCAGTTCTTTGACAGGCTGGACAGGGCCTTACGAGCAGTACTTC
TRBJ2-7 | TRBV11-2 | few | NA | CASSFETDHEQYF | TGTGCCAGCAGCTTCGAGACAGACCACGAGCAGTACTTC
TRBJ2-5 | TRBV3-1 | many | NA | CASSQREGFETQYF | TGTGCCAGCAGCCAACGGGAAGGATTCGAGACCCAGTACTTC
TRBJ2-2 | TRBV29-1 | NA | NA | CSVGRLTGELFF | TGCAGCGTAGGCAGGCTGACCGGGGAGCTGTTTTTT
TRBJ1-2 | TRBV28 | many | TRBD1 | CASSLYYLTGGYGYTF | TGTGCCAGCAGTTTGTATTACCTCACAGGGGGTTATGGCTACACCTTC
TRBJ1-4 | TRBV7-2 | many | NA | CASSPQPSNEKLFF | TGTGCCAGCAGCCCCCAGCCCAGTAATGAAAAACTGTTTTTT
TRBJ1-2 | TRBV9 | NA | NA | CASRPLAQGSGHYGYTF | TGTGCCAGCCGACCCCTCGCCCAGGGATCCGGCCACTATGGCTACACCTTC
TRBJ1-3 | TRBV28 | NA | NA | CASSLQGFGNTIYF | TGTGCCAGCAGTTTGCAGGGTTTCGGAAACACCATATATTTT
TRBJ1-2 | TRBV30 | NA | NA | CAWSVRGGYYGYTF | TGTGCCTGGAGTGTACGGGGAGGGTATTATGGCTACACCTTC
TRBJ2-7 | TRBV29-1 | NA | NA | CSVGGLGTYEQYF | TGCAGCGTTGGGGGGTTAGGAACCTACGAGCAGTACTTC
TRBJ2-3 | TRBV28 | few | TRBD1 | CASSLPHRGRLDTQYF | TGTGCCAGCAGTTTACCACACAGGGGGCGCTTAGATACGCAGTATTTT
TRBJ1-6 | TRBV7-2 | many | NA | CASSLKDPRPLHF | TGTGCCAGCAGCTTAAAGGACCCTCGGCCCCTCCACTTT
TRBJ2-2 | TRBV5-4 | NA | TRBD1 | CASSHWTGNTGELFF | TGTGCCAGCAGCCATTGGACAGGGAACACCGGGGAGCTGTTTTTT
TRBJ1-1 | TRBV29-1 | NA | NA | CSVEFYSVSTEAFF | TGCAGCGTTGAATTCTATAGCGTGAGCACTGAAGCTTTCTTT
TRBJ2-7 | TRBV10-3 | many | NA | CAIRGTDAYEQYF | TGTGCCATCAGGGGGACGGACGCCTACGAGCAGTACTTC
TRBJ1-5 | TRBV7-6 | many | NA | CASSLQAGSNQPQHF | TGTGCCAGCAGCTTACAGGCTGGGAGCAATCAGCCCCAGCATTTT
TRBJ2-2 | TRBV12-3/TRBV12-4 | many | TRBD2 | CASSLGSGSDTGELFF | TGTGCCAGCAGTTTAGGTAGCGGGAGCGACACCGGGGAGCTGTTTTTT
TRBJ2-2 | TRBV24-1 | many | TRBD2 | CATSEPPGLAGSRGELFF | TGTGCCACCAGTGAGCCACCGGGACTAGCGGGATCCAGGGGGGAGCTGTTTTTT
TRBJ1-1 | TRBV12-3/TRBV12-4 | many | TRBD1 | CASSLSLLGQGAEAFF | TGTGCCAGCAGTTTAAGTTTGTTGGGACAGGGGGCTGAAGCTTTCTTT
TRBJ2-7 | TRBV7-2 | NA | TRBD2 | CASSEHTSGGYEQYF | TGTGCCAGCAGCGAACATACTAGCGGGGGATACGAGCAGTACTTC
TRBJ1-5 | TRBV6-1 | NA | NA | CASRRDIRNQPQHF | TGTGCCAGCAGACGGGACATCCGCAATCAGCCCCAGCATTTT
TRBJ2-7 | TRBV7-8 | NA | NA | CASSGGAPYEQYF | TGTGCCAGCTCTGGAGGGGCCCCCTACGAGCAGTACTTC
TRBJ2-7 | TRBV20-1 | many | NA | CSARGRNEQYF | TGCAGTGCTAGAGGTCGCAACGAGCAGTACTTC
TRBJ2-5 | TRBV6-1 | many | NA | CASTYNGGETQYF | TGTGCCAGCACCTACAACGGTGGTGAGACCCAGTACTTC
TRBJ2-5 | TRBV12-3/TRBV12-4 | few | NA | CASSYSSSRGTKETQYF | TGTGCCAGCAGTTACTCGAGTTCAAGGGGCACAAAAGAGACCCAGTACTTC
TRBJ2-7 | TRBV13 | NA | NA | CASSFFGSAYEQYF | TGTGCCAGCAGCTTTTTCGGGAGCGCCTACGAGCAGTACTTC
TRBJ2-3 | TRBV28 | few | TRBD2 | CASTQREDSTDTQYF | TGTGCCAGCACCCAGCGGGAGGACAGCACAGATACGCAGTATTTT
TRBJ2-1 | TRBV28 | NA | TRBD2 | CASSLWSSGGLNEQFF | TGTGCCAGCAGTTTATGGTCTAGCGGGGGCCTCAATGAGCAGTTCTTC
TRBJ1-2 | TRBV5-6 | few | NA | CASKIQGPPYGYTF | TGTGCCAGCAAGATACAGGGTCCACCCTATGGCTACACCTTC
TRBJ1-5 | TRBV7-3 | NA | NA | CASSLDGEQPQHF | TGTGCCAGCAGTCTGGACGGGGAGCAGCCCCAGCATTTT
TRBJ1-2 | TRBV2 | many | TRBD1 | CASARQGPGGYTF | TGTGCCAGCGCCCGACAGGGCCCTGGAGGCTACACCTTC
TRBJ2-2 | TRBV6-5 | NA | TRBD1 | CASSSTGASTGELFF | TGTGCCAGCAGTTCGACAGGGGCTAGCACCGGGGAGCTGTTTTTT
TRBJ2-2 | TRBV7-9 | NA | NA | CASSLTGPTGELFF | TGTGCCAGCAGCCTCACAGGGCCCACCGGGGAGCTGTTTTTT
TRBJ1-6 | TRBV5-1 | few | NA | CASSLGGRLSSYNSPLHF | TGCGCCAGCAGCCTTGGAGGACGACTGTCCTCCTATAATTCACCCCTCCACTTT
TRBJ1-5 | TRBV20-1 | many | NA | CSAPIDRDRPGPQHF | TGCAGTGCTCCGATTGACCGGGACCGACCTGGACCCCAGCATTTT